These T cell receptor beta chains were read from a single sample in a study of blood T cell repertoires in COVID-19. The assay was immunoSEQ multiplex PCR, and TCRdb's table has in-frame clones only and misses some. The sample includes more than 200,000 clones, 88% of them seen just once. Sequencing used peripheral blood. All receptors derive from a woman aged 55-69 years with acute or convalescent COVID-19. Both conserved end residues are part of each CDR3. Fields, in order: V gene, J gene, clone size, D gene, CDR3 length, CDR3 protein, CDR3 DNA. A D gene is named only where the DNA matches it firmly. Rows give clone size only sometimes, using once, few, many, or a class for an expanded clone.

>TRBV30|TRBJ2-1|NA|TRBD2|12
CAWIRGGGAPFF
TGTGCCTGGATCAGGGGCGGGGGGGCTCCGTTCTTC
>TRBV5-1|TRBJ1-1|once|NA|13
CASSLAQEVEAFF
TGCGCCAGCAGCTTGGCCCAGGAGGTTGAAGCTTTCTTT
>TRBV19|TRBJ2-5|NA|NA|16
CASSIRGAGTQETQYF
TGTGCCAGTAGTATCCGGGGGGCTGGCACTCAAGAGACCCAGTACTTC
>TRBV18|TRBJ1-2|NA|NA|14
CASSPPTGPYGYTF
TGTGCCAGCTCACCACCTACAGGGCCCTATGGCTACACCTTC
>TRBV10-1|TRBJ1-2|NA|NA|13
CASSESRGNGYTF
TGCGCCAGCAGTGAGTCACGAGGAAACGGCTACACCTTC
>TRBV18|TRBJ1-2|NA|NA|15
CASSPTQGTDYGYTF
TGTGCCAGCTCACCAACCCAGGGAACGGACTATGGCTACACCTTC
>TRBV30|TRBJ2-3|NA|TRBD2|13
CASTSGATDTQYF
TGTGCCTCGACTAGCGGGGCCACAGATACGCAGTATTTT
>TRBV30|TRBJ1-1|many|NA|13
CAGHRAVNTEAFF
TGTGCCGGACACAGGGCTGTGAACACTGAAGCTTTCTTT
>TRBV5-1|TRBJ2-2|NA|NA|15
CASSADREDTGELFF
TGCGCCAGCAGCGCTGACAGGGAGGACACCGGGGAGCTGTTTTTT
>TRBV9|TRBJ2-6|once|TRBD1|20
CASSGGPYRGSLSGANVLTF
TGTGCCAGCAGCGGGGGGCCCTACAGGGGCAGTCTCTCTGGGGCCAACGTCCTGACTTTC
>TRBV5-1|TRBJ1-1|NA|NA|13
CASSAGDNTEAFF
TGCGCCAGCAGTGCAGGGGACAACACTGAAGCTTTCTTT
>TRBV10-2|TRBJ1-1|NA|NA|16
CASSDAGNLRNTEAFF
TGCGCCAGCAGTGATGCAGGAAATTTACGGAACACTGAAGCTTTCTTT
>TRBV16|TRBJ2-1|NA|TRBD2|16
CASSRGLAGGYNEQFF
TGTGCCAGCAGCCGCGGACTAGCGGGAGGTTACAATGAGCAGTTCTTC
>TRBV28|TRBJ1-2|few|NA|17
CASSEQGRRAANYGYTF
TGTGCCAGCAGTGAACAGGGAAGGCGTGCGGCTAACTATGGCTACACCTTC
>TRBV19|TRBJ1-1|NA|NA|15
CASSIGGAFGTEAFF
TGTGCCAGTAGTATTGGGGGCGCTTTCGGCACTGAAGCTTTCTTT